Following are 25 T cell receptor beta chains from one sample sequenced in a study of T cells in Graves' hyperthyroidism and ophthalmopathy. TCR beta CDR3 regions were amplified from RNA. The TCR CDR3 first-round RT-PCR relied on the HTBI primer set. TCRdb used MiXCR to reprocess the multiplex PCR reads, holding one entry per CDR3 protein. The data contain roughly 500,000 distinct CDR3 sequences, 22% of them seen just once; the ten biggest clones take up about half. What was sequenced was blood. These receptors were obtained from a woman in her 70s with Graves' ophthalmopathy.

This clonotype was counted only a few times. J is TRBJ2-2 and V is TRBV28; TRBD2 aligns across 10 bases. This CDR3 comprises 16 residues. The V gene's germline CDR1 is MDHEN and CDR2 SYDVKM. The V and J ends lost 6 bases and 5 bases, in that order; junction bases with no gene match: 9. The CDR3 loop reads CASRPSGRAPTGELFF. The CDR3 DNA is TGTGCCAGCAGACCGAGCGGGAGGGCCCCGACCGGGGAGCTGTTTTTT.

This clonotype was counted between two and nine times. The chain has TRBV15 and TRBJ1-6; D is uncertain. V dropped 0 bases and J dropped 13 bases, with 10 bases sitting between them. The CDR3 length is 13 residues. CDR1 LNHNV and CDR2 YYDKDF come from the germline V gene (reference sequence). The CDR3 spells CATSRDQSEPLHF. The CDR3 DNA reads as TGTGCCACCAGCAGAGATCAGTCGGAGCCCCTCCACTTT.

The V and J genes are TRBV20-1 and TRBJ2-2; D gene ambiguous. Germline values: CDR1 DFQATT, CDR2 SNEGSKA (reference sequence). The CDR3 consists of 14 residues. Trimming took 1 base from V and 0 from J, leaving 6 bases between them. CDR3 nucleotides: TGCAGTGCTAGAGCGATCGCGAACACCGGGGAGCTGTTTTTT. Its protein is CSARAIANTGELFF.

The gene calls are TRBV30 and TRBJ2-7, with 9 bases identical to TRBD2. J gave up 4 bases and V 0 bases, and 4 bases lay outside the gene matches. The CDR3 runs to 14 residues. Germline loops: CDR1 GTSNPN, CDR2 SVGIG (reference sequence). The chain's CDR3 is CAWSVSGRRYEQYF. The CDR3 nucleotides are TGTGCCTGGAGTGTAAGCGGGAGGAGATACGAGCAGTACTTC. Combining the CDR3 with reference TRBV30 and TRBJ2-7 gives the whole variable domain SQTIHQWPATLVQPVGSPLSLECTVEGTSNPNLYWYRQAAGRGLQLLFYSVGIGQISSEVPQNLSASRPQDRQFILSSKKLLLSDSGFYLCAWSVSGRRYEQYFGPGTRLTVT.

This clonotype was observed a few times. The rearrangement links TRBV6-1 to TRBJ2-2; possible D gene TRBD1, 5 bases. V lost 5 bases and J lost 4, with 14 bases in between. This CDR3 is built from 15 residues. CDR1 MNHNS and CDR2 SASEGT come from the germline V gene. The CDR3 DNA is TGTGCCAGCAGTCAAGGGGTCTGGGGCACCGGGGAGCTGTTTTTT. Translating gives CASSQGVWGTGELFF.

This clonotype was detected only a few times. This sequence joins TRBV20-1 and TRBJ1-1; D possibly corresponds to TRBD1 (5 bases). V dropped 3 bases and J dropped 3 bases, with 17 bases sitting between them. The germline CDR1 and CDR2 sequences are DFQATT and SNEGSKA (reference sequence). This CDR3 spans 15 amino acids. This CDR3 is CSARGGRVKDTEAFF. The CDR3 nucleotides read TGCAGTGCTAGGGGGGGTAGGGTTAAGGACACTGAAGCTTTCTTT.

This rearrangement joins TRBV5-5 to TRBJ2-2; 13 bases are shared with TRBD2. The CDR3 runs to 17 residues. Germline trimming cut 2 bases from V and 5 bases from J; bases unmatched to any gene: 6. The germline V gene encodes CDR1 SGHKS and CDR2 YYEKEE (reference sequence). CDR3 in DNA: TGTGCCAGCAGCTTTGTACTAGCGGGAGGGTCAACCGGGGAGCTGTTTTTT. This translates into CASSFVLAGGSTGELFF.

This clonotype has only one observation. This chain joins TRBV18 and TRBJ2-7; TRBD1 matches at 7 bases. The germline V gene encodes CDR1 KGHSH and CDR2 LQKENI. J was trimmed by 0 bases and V by 6 bases; bases with no gene match: 11. The CDR3 runs to 16 residues. The DNA of the CDR3 is TGTGCCAGCTCCGACAGGGCCCCGCCCTCCTCCTACGAGCAGTACTTC. Its protein product is CASSDRAPPSSYEQYF.

This rearrangement joins TRBV4-1 to TRBJ2-1; 8 bases agree with TRBD2. CDR1 and CDR2 from the germline V gene are MGHRA and YSYEKL. This CDR3 region has 18 residues. The V and J ends lost 0 bases and 3 bases, in that order; junction bases with no gene match: 10. The CDR3 DNA sequence: TGCGCCAGCAGCCAAGATCGCCCCCTCAGCGGGAGCTACAATGAGCAGTTCTTC. It specifies CASSQDRPLSGSYNEQFF.

This clonotype appeared many times. This chain joins TRBV7-9 and TRBJ2-3; 11 nucleotides match TRBD2. This CDR3 is built from 15 residues. Germline V gives CDR1 SEHNR, CDR2 FQNEAQ (reference sequence). The V segment lost 3 bases and the J segment 1 base; nucleotides outside the gene matches: 0. The CDR3, as DNA: TGTGCCAGCAGCTTGACTAGCGGGGGCACAGATACGCAGTATTTT. Translation gives CASSLTSGGTDTQYF.

This clonotype was found once. The rearrangement joins TRBV19 to TRBJ2-7, with TRBD2 matching 9 bases. Germline CDR1 LNHDA, CDR2 SQIVND (reference sequence). V lost 7 bases, J lost 7 bases, and 8 bases stayed unmatched. CDR3 size: 13 residues. Here the CDR3 reads CASTPSGNREQYF. The CDR3, as DNA: TGTGCCAGTACCCCTAGCGGGAATAGAGAGCAGTACTTC.

The chain couples TRBV5-1 to TRBJ2-7, with 8 bases identical to TRBD1. The J segment lost 3 bases and the V segment lost 7 bases, leaving 6 bases of the junction unmatched. CDR1 is SGHRS, CDR2 YFSETQ, per germline. The CDR3 length is 13 residues. CDR3: CASSAGGYYEQYF. The DNA for the CDR3 is TGCGCCAGCTCGGCAGGGGGCTACTACGAGCAGTACTTC.

J is TRBJ1-2 and V is TRBV7-2; 9 nucleotides match TRBD1. In germline, CDR1 is SGHTA, CDR2 FQGNSA. The V gene end was trimmed by 6 bases and the J gene end by 8 bases; junction bases not matched to a gene: 13. This CDR3 is 15 amino acids long. CDR3: CASRPRQGGVLGYTF. CDR3 bases: TGTGCCAGCAGACCCAGACAGGGGGGAGTTTTAGGCTACACCTTC.

The sample holds many counts of this clonotype. CDR3 sequence reads: CASSRDRGQTYEQYF. DNA of the CDR3: TGTGCCAGCAGTCGAGACAGGGGGCAAACCTACGAGCAGTACTTC. This sequence joins TRBV28 and TRBJ2-7; 10 nucleotides match TRBD1. V was pared by 5 bases and J by 2 bases, with 6 bases of the junction left unmatched. The CDR3 has 15 residues. In germline, CDR1 is MDHEN, CDR2 SYDVKM.

This clonotype was recorded a few times. The genes are TRBV28 and TRBJ2-7; 7 bases are shared with TRBD2. The germline gives CDR1 MDHEN, CDR2 SYDVKM. V lost 6 bases to trimming and J lost 3 bases; unmatched junction nucleotides: 20. The CDR3 runs to 18 residues. CDR3 bases: TGTGCCAGCAGCTTGGGAGGGTGGGTCGCTTCCCCGGACTACGAGCAGTACTTC. Encoded protein: CASSLGGWVASPDYEQYF.

The V gene is TRBV7-8, the J gene TRBJ1-6; D remains ambiguous. Per germline, CDR1 SGHVS and CDR2 FQNEAQ. This CDR3 is 14 amino acids long. Trimming pared 1 base from V and 9 bases from J, leaving 10 bases between. The CDR3 nucleotides read TGTGCCAGCAGCTTAGTATTTGAGAGTTCACCCCTCCACTTT. As protein: CASSLVFESSPLHF.

In its sample, this clonotype was seen many times. This chain links TRBV7-9 with TRBJ2-7; 8 bases line up with TRBD2. The length of the CDR3 is 11 residues. With V trimmed by 5 bases and J by 6 bases, 0 bases remained unmatched. Germline CDR1 SEHNR, CDR2 FQNEAQ (reference sequence). The CDR3 DNA reads TGTGCCAGCAGCCGGGGGGGCGAGCAGTACTTC. Its protein is CASSRGGEQYF.

In this sample, this clonotype turned up a few times. The genes are TRBV3-1 and TRBJ2-1, with a tentative D call TRBD2 (7 bases). V shed 2 bases and J shed 1 base, with 12 bases lying between them. Germline assignment: CDR1 LGHDT and CDR2 YNNKEL (reference sequence). There are 16 residues in the CDR3. The CDR3 reads CASSQKGRGSYNEQFF. DNA of the CDR3: TGTGCCAGCAGCCAAAAGGGGAGGGGGTCCTACAATGAGCAGTTCTTC.

This sequence joins TRBV30 and TRBJ1-1; 12 bases match TRBD1. The CDR3 sequence is 13 residues long. Germline V gene sequence: CDR1 GTSNPN, CDR2 SVGIG (reference sequence). With V trimmed by 0 bases and J by 12 bases, 5 bases remained unmatched. The CDR3 nucleotides are TGTGCCTGGAGTGTACTCGGGACAGGGGGCACTTTCTTT. Protein sequence: CAWSVLGTGGTFF.

This clonotype was found many times. The V and J genes are TRBV12-3 or TRBV12-4 and TRBJ1-1, with unresolved D. The CDR3 runs to 14 residues. Between the trimmed V and J ends, which lost 7 bases and 0 bases, there was a span of 12 bases. The DNA for the CDR3 is TGTGCCAGCACTATCTACACATTGAACACTGAAGCTTTCTTT. Its translation is CASTIYTLNTEAFF.

This clonotype was seen many times. This chain connects TRBV12-3 or TRBV12-4 to TRBJ2-1; D may be TRBD2 (5 bases). The length of the CDR3 is 13 residues. The V gene lost 3 bases and the J gene lost 6 bases, with 9 bases spanning the gap. In DNA, the CDR3 is TGTGCCAGCAGTTTTGCTGGAGGCAATGAGCAGTTCTTC. Its protein is CASSFAGGNEQFF.

The chain employs TRBV20-1 and TRBJ1-2; 11 positions agree with TRBD1. CDR3 length: 15 amino acids. Germline CDR1 reads DFQATT; CDR2 reads SNEGSKA (reference sequence). V shed 2 bases and J 5 bases; nucleotides not matched to a gene: 7. The CDR3 region is CSARRTGGAPYGYTF. The CDR3 DNA reads as TGCAGTGCTAGACGGACAGGGGGCGCCCCGTATGGCTACACCTTC.

The gene calls are TRBV6-1 and TRBJ2-2; the D is unclear. The CDR3 has 14 amino acids. CDR1 MNHNS and CDR2 SASEGT come from the germline V gene. Trimming left V 2 bases short and J 8 bases short, with 12 bases between. The CDR3: CASSERLATGELFF. The DNA of the CDR3 is TGTGCCAGCAGTGAAAGGCTCGCAACGGGGGAGCTGTTTTTT.

The genes are TRBV27 and TRBJ2-1; the match to TRBD2 covers 8 bases. The CDR3 loop spans 14 amino acids. Per germline, CDR1 MNHEY and CDR2 SMNVEV (reference sequence). V shed 4 bases, J shed 6 bases, and the junction held 5 bases outside the gene matches. The DNA of the CDR3 is TGTGCCAGCAGTTCATTAGCGGGGCTCAATGAGCAGTTCTTC. Protein product: CASSSLAGLNEQFF.

This clonotype has a handful of counts. The chain combines TRBV30 with TRBJ1-3; D not resolved. The V gene's germline CDR1 is GTSNPN and CDR2 SVGIG (reference sequence). The CDR3 spans 13 residues. The V end was cut by 4 bases, the J end by 2 bases, with 9 bases between. The CDR3 here is CAWTRGPGNTIYF. CDR3 sequence (DNA): TGTGCCTGGACCAGAGGGCCTGGAAACACCATATATTTT. The full variable domain, its missing parts supplied by reference TRBV30 and TRBJ1-3, is SQTIHQWPATLVQPVGSPLSLECTVEGTSNPNLYWYRQAAGRGLQLLFYSVGIGQISSEVPQNLSASRPQDRQFILSSKKLLLSDSGFYLCAWTRGPGNTIYFGEGSWLTVV.